This T cell receptor (beta chain) comes out of a study of a mutant IDH1 vaccine in newly diagnosed glioma. Study at large: Mean patient age was around 40 years; approximately 62% were male and roughly 38% female. Study-wide points: Of all patients, approximately 93% showed vaccine-induced immune responses. Apparently unrelated to pseudoprogression were changes in the top peripheral T cell clonotypes.

The table lists this clone with a few counts. The antigen is not known. Method: immunoSEQ multiplex PCR; TCRdb's copy keeps in-frame clones and lacks some. The sample holds some 51,000 clones, around 78% seen once. Time point here: week 5, during vaccination. Topical imiquimod was applied with each vaccine dose, which held 300 ug of mutant IDH1 20-mer peptide. This CDR3 is built from 15 residues. Germline V gene data show CDR1 as SGHVS and CDR2 as FQNEAQ. J was trimmed by 3 bases and V by 5 bases; bases with no gene match: 10. The sample here was PBMCs, taken from a glioma patient whose treatment included an IDH1 peptide vaccine. V gene TRBV7-8 combines with J gene TRBJ2-7, with 7 bases aligning to TRBD1. The sequence came from a man over 45 with glioma. CDR3 sequence: CASSPNRDSFYEQYF. CDR3 in DNA: TGTGCCAGCAGCCCAAACCGGGACAGCTTCTACGAGCAGTACTTC.